Listed here are 8 T cell receptor beta chains from one sample, sequenced in a study of blood T cell repertoires in COVID-19. Some clones are missing from TCRdb's copy, which holds only in-frame ones; the method was immunoSEQ multiplex PCR. The sample carries 97,000 or so clones, around nine tenths recorded once. Input material: peripheral blood. Receptors originate from a woman between 50 and 59 years old with COVID-19, enrolled during active disease.

The chain employs TRBV24-1 and TRBJ1-2; the D is unclear. Germline assignment: CDR1 KGHDR and CDR2 SFDVKD. CDR3 length: 13 residues. Trimming took 2 bases from V and 0 from J, leaving 3 bases between them. CDR3 sequence reads: CATSDYTNYGYTF. The CDR3 DNA reads TGTGCCACCAGTGATTACACTAACTATGGCTACACCTTC.

The chain carries TRBV19 and TRBJ2-1; 8 bases fit TRBD2. Looked up from germline, CDR1 is LNHDA and CDR2 is SQIVND (reference sequence). Trimming cost V 6 bases and J 8 bases; bases outside gene matches: 6. The CDR3 is 13 residues long. CDR3 loop: CASRAGGVDEQFF. In DNA, the CDR3 is TGTGCCAGTAGGGCCGGGGGGGTAGATGAGCAGTTCTTC.

The chain links TRBV5-1 to TRBJ1-2; 9 bases align to TRBD1. The germline gives CDR1 SGHRS, CDR2 YFSETQ. CDR3 length: 15 residues. The V gene end was trimmed by 7 bases and the J gene end by 7 bases; junction bases not matched to a gene: 14. CDR3 in amino acids: CASGLNAGTGFGYTF. The DNA for the CDR3 is TGCGCCAGCGGACTCAACGCCGGGACAGGGTTTGGCTACACCTTC.

The V and J genes are TRBV6-6 and TRBJ1-1, with D perhaps matching TRBD1 (6 bases). Germline CDR1 is MNHNY and CDR2 is SVGAGI (reference sequence). Between the trimmed V and J ends, which lost 2 bases and 7 bases, there was a span of 17 bases. The CDR3 has 15 amino acids. CDR3 loop: CASSYPKGRGIEAFF. In DNA, the CDR3 is TGTGCCAGCAGTTACCCGAAGGGGAGGGGGATTGAAGCTTTCTTT.

The CDR3 region has the DNA TGTGCCAGTAGTATATACGTTCGGGACAGCTTCAATCAGCCCCAGCATTTT. It is translated as CASSIYVRDSFNQPQHF. V and J are TRBV19 and TRBJ1-5; 7 positions match TRBD1. This CDR3 is built from 17 residues. Germline lookup yields CDR1 LNHDA and CDR2 SQIVND (reference sequence). The V and J ends lost 2 bases and 3 bases, in that order; junction bases with no gene match: 10. The full variable domain, its missing parts supplied by reference TRBV19 and TRBJ1-5, is DGGITQSPKYLFRKEGQNVTLSCEQNLNHDAMYWYRQDPGQGLRLIYYSQIVNDFQKGDIAEGYSVSREKKESFPLTVTSAQKNPTAFYLCASSIYVRDSFNQPQHFGDGTRLSIL.

The chain recombines TRBV28 with TRBJ2-5; D gene ambiguous. The CDR3 consists of 13 residues. V was clipped by 6 bases and J by 5 bases, with 13 bases between them. Germline V lookup: CDR1 MDHEN, CDR2 SYDVKM. CDR3 sequence (DNA): TGTGCCAGCAGACTCGTGACCGGGGAGACCCAGTACTTC. This codes for CASRLVTGETQYF.

The CDR3 DNA is TGTGCCAGCAGCCAAGGAGAGGGGGCTGGTGAAAAACTGTTTTTT. Its translation is CASSQGEGAGEKLFF. The chain joins TRBV3-1 (or the pseudogene TRBV3-2) to TRBJ1-4; 7 bases are shared with TRBD1. Germline CDR1 is LGHDT and CDR2 is YNNKEL (reference sequence). The V and J ends lost 1 base and 7 bases, in that order; junction bases with no gene match: 6. There are 15 residues in the CDR3.

The V gene is TRBV11-2, the J gene TRBJ2-2; 8 bases are shared with TRBD1. The CDR3 loop spans 15 amino acids. Germline V gene lookup returns CDR1 SGHAT and CDR2 FQNNGV. V dropped 2 bases and J dropped 6; count of bases not matched to a gene: 5. CDR3 protein: CASSLRSDRAGELFF. DNA for the CDR3: TGTGCCAGCAGCTTAAGATCGGACAGGGCCGGGGAGCTGTTTTTT.